These T cell receptor beta chains were read from a single sample in a study of T-cell memory formation after mild COVID-19. One entry per CDR3 protein results from TCRdb running MiXCR on the 5' RACE reads. The table shows over 250,000 distinct CDR3 sequences, with about a sixth occurring only once. Sequencing was performed on PBMCs or a T cell subset sorted from them (not recorded which). Receptor source: a man aged 18 to 29 who had mild COVID-19 (a few samples of this study predate the infection). Cell type and time point are not known. Each CDR3 is given with its conserved first and last residue. D genes are given only for firm matches. Clone size is stated in some rows and not others, as once, few, many or a class when expanded.

DNA: TGTGCCAGCAGCGACATAGGGACAGGGGCGGGGACAGAGACGCAGTATTTT
CDR3: CASSDIGTGAGTETQYF
D: TRBD1
J: TRBJ2-3
size: .
V: TRBV5-5

DNA: TGCGCCAGCAGCCAAGGTCTAGGAACAGGCGGCGAGCAGTTCTTC
CDR3: CASSQGLGTGGEQFF
D: .
J: TRBJ2-1
size: .
V: TRBV4-3

DNA: TGTGCCAGCAGCAGGGCTGGTCAGCCCCAGCATTTT
CDR3: CASSRAGQPQHF
D: .
J: TRBJ1-5
size: many
V: TRBV7-2

DNA: TGTGCCAGCAGTTCCCTTGGGACAGGGGTATCACCCCTCCACTTT
CDR3: CASSSLGTGVSPLHF
D: TRBD1
J: TRBJ1-6
size: few
V: TRBV12-3/TRBV12-4

DNA: TGCGCCAGCAGCCAAGAAGGTGGCCTAGCGGGGAGTCAAGAGACCCAGTACTTC
CDR3: CASSQEGGLAGSQETQYF
D: TRBD2
J: TRBJ2-5
size: .
V: TRBV4-3

DNA: TGTGCCATCAGTGGACTGTACAATGAGCAGTTCTTC
CDR3: CAISGLYNEQFF
D: .
J: TRBJ2-1
size: few
V: TRBV10-3

DNA: TGTGCCAGCAGTTTAAGGGGGAGTGATCAGCCCCAGCATTTT
CDR3: CASSLRGSDQPQHF
D: .
J: TRBJ1-5
size: many
V: TRBV12-3/TRBV12-4

DNA: TGTGCCAGTAGTCGGGGGCCCTCCGCCGGGGAGCTGTTTTTT
CDR3: CASSRGPSAGELFF
D: .
J: TRBJ2-2
size: .
V: TRBV28

DNA: TGTGCCAGCAGCATCACAATGGAAGAGACCCAGTACTTC
CDR3: CASSITMEETQYF
D: .
J: TRBJ2-5
size: few
V: TRBV7-2

DNA: TGTGCCAGCAGCCCTGGGACAGCGGGCAACTATGGCTACACCTTC
CDR3: CASSPGTAGNYGYTF
D: TRBD1
J: TRBJ1-2
size: .
V: TRBV7-9

DNA: TGCGCCAGCAGCCACTTCCCGGACAGGGTCTCACCCCTCCACTTT
CDR3: CASSHFPDRVSPLHF
D: TRBD1
J: TRBJ1-6
size: few
V: TRBV4-1

DNA: TGTGCCAGCAGCTTAATGCACGGGAACACCGGGGAGCTGTTTTTT
CDR3: CASSLMHGNTGELFF
D: .
J: TRBJ2-2
size: few
V: TRBV7-3

DNA: TGCGCCAGCAGCCAAGAAGGTCTAGCGGTGGTTGAGCAGTTCTTC
CDR3: CASSQEGLAVVEQFF
D: TRBD2
J: TRBJ2-1
size: .
V: TRBV4-1

DNA: TGTGCCAGCAGCCCCCTTACGCCGGGACAGCTCTCCTACGAGCAGTACTTC
CDR3: CASSPLTPGQLSYEQYF
D: TRBD1
J: TRBJ2-7
size: .
V: TRBV7-8

DNA: TGTGCCAGCAACAGAGGGGGGCTGGGGACTAATGAAAAACTGTTTTTT
CDR3: CASNRGGLGTNEKLFF
D: .
J: TRBJ1-4
size: .
V: TRBV6-6

DNA: TGTGCCAGCAGCTTGACAGGGGGCCGGGAAGCTTTCTTT
CDR3: CASSLTGGREAFF
D: TRBD1
J: TRBJ1-1
size: .
V: TRBV5-4

DNA: TGTGCCAGCAGTTTAGCCCTCGGGACCCAAGAGACCCAGTACTTC
CDR3: CASSLALGTQETQYF
D: .
J: TRBJ2-5
size: .
V: TRBV12-3/TRBV12-4

DNA: TGTGCCAGCAGTGTTGGAAGCGGGGGGGCCATAGATACGCAGTATTTT
CDR3: CASSVGSGGAIDTQYF
D: TRBD2
J: TRBJ2-3
size: .
V: TRBV2

DNA: TGTGCCAGCAGTGGCCCTGGGGAGCAAGAGACCCAGTACTTC
CDR3: CASSGPGEQETQYF
D: .
J: TRBJ2-5
size: .
V: TRBV2

DNA: TGTGCCAGCAGTCCCCCGGGACATTGGACCGGGGAGCTGTTTTTT
CDR3: CASSPPGHWTGELFF
D: .
J: TRBJ2-2
size: .
V: TRBV28

DNA: TGTGCCAGCAGCCGATTAGGAGGGGCGATGGAGCTGTTTTTT
CDR3: CASSRLGGAMELFF
D: .
J: TRBJ2-2
size: .
V: TRBV3-1

DNA: TGCGCCAGCAGCCAAGACCCTCCGTCAGGTGCCGGCTATGGCTACACCTTC
CDR3: CASSQDPPSGAGYGYTF
D: .
J: TRBJ1-2
size: .
V: TRBV4-3

DNA: TGTGCCAGCAGCTTAGGGGGGGCCTATGGGGAGACCCAGTACTTC
CDR3: CASSLGGAYGETQYF
D: .
J: TRBJ2-5
size: .
V: TRBV7-3

DNA: TGTGCCAGCAGCAGATACGGCGGCAATCAGCCCCAGCATTTT
CDR3: CASSRYGGNQPQHF
D: .
J: TRBJ1-5
size: .
V: TRBV27

DNA: TGTGCCAGCTTGCCGGAGTGGGGCCAAGAGACCCAGTACTTC
CDR3: CASLPEWGQETQYF
D: .
J: TRBJ2-5
size: few
V: TRBV7-9

DNA: TGCGCCAGCAGCCAAGATCCCCGGGCAGGGGTTAGGTATGGCTACACCTTC
CDR3: CASSQDPRAGVRYGYTF
D: .
J: TRBJ1-2
size: .
V: TRBV4-1

DNA: TGTGCCAGCAGGGAAGCAGGGGGCGGAGGTTATGGCTACACCTTC
CDR3: CASREAGGGGYGYTF
D: TRBD1
J: TRBJ1-2
size: few
V: TRBV5-6

DNA: TGTGCCACCAGCCTAGGTTTGAATCAGCCCCAGCATTTT
CDR3: CATSLGLNQPQHF
D: .
J: TRBJ1-5
size: many
V: TRBV15

DNA: TGTGCCGGGGGACAGGGCGAGAATGAGCAGTTCTTC
CDR3: CAGGQGENEQFF
D: TRBD1
J: TRBJ2-1
size: .
V: TRBV7-9

DNA: TGCGCCAGCAGCTTGACTGGCGGGGGTCGGGAGACCCAGTACTTC
CDR3: CASSLTGGGRETQYF
D: TRBD2
J: TRBJ2-5
size: few
V: TRBV5-1

DNA: TGTGCCAGCAGTTACTCGATGAGGGGCGAAGAGACCCAGTACTTC
CDR3: CASSYSMRGEETQYF
D: .
J: TRBJ2-5
size: few
V: TRBV6-2/TRBV6-3

DNA: TGCGCCAGCAGCTACCGGGACAGGGGGACTGAAGCTTTCTTT
CDR3: CASSYRDRGTEAFF
D: TRBD1
J: TRBJ1-1
size: many
V: TRBV5-1

DNA: TGTGCCAGCAGTTCCCCACGGGGGGACAGGGATTTCCAAGAGACCCAGTACTTC
CDR3: CASSSPRGDRDFQETQYF
D: TRBD1
J: TRBJ2-5
size: .
V: TRBV28

DNA: TGTGCCAGCAGTTCGGACAGGGGGCAATACTATGGCTACACCTTC
CDR3: CASSSDRGQYYGYTF
D: TRBD1
J: TRBJ1-2
size: .
V: TRBV12-3/TRBV12-4

DNA: TGCGCCAGCAGCCACGGACAGGGGGACCGGGAGCTGTTTTTT
CDR3: CASSHGQGDRELFF
D: TRBD1
J: TRBJ2-2
size: .
V: TRBV5-1

DNA: TGTGCCAGCAGCTCCATAGCGGGGGGGACCACAGATACGCAGTATTTT
CDR3: CASSSIAGGTTDTQYF
D: TRBD2
J: TRBJ2-3
size: .
V: TRBV5-4

DNA: TGTGCCACCAGCAGGGGAGGGGATCAGCCCCAGCATTTT
CDR3: CATSRGGDQPQHF
D: .
J: TRBJ1-5
size: many
V: TRBV15

DNA: TGTGCCAGCAGGGAGGGGGCGAGCACTGAAGCTTTCTTT
CDR3: CASREGASTEAFF
D: TRBD1
J: TRBJ1-1
size: few
V: TRBV12-3/TRBV12-4

DNA: TGCGCCAGCAGCTTGATTGCTAGCGGGGGCCCCACAGATACGCAGTATTTT
CDR3: CASSLIASGGPTDTQYF
D: TRBD2
J: TRBJ2-3
size: few
V: TRBV5-1

DNA: TGTGCCTGGAGTGCGCAGGACAGGTGGGGGAATGAGCAGTTCTTC
CDR3: CAWSAQDRWGNEQFF
D: TRBD1
J: TRBJ2-1
size: many
V: TRBV30

DNA: TGTGCCAGCAGCTCAACAGCGATGAACACTGAAGCTTTCTTT
CDR3: CASSSTAMNTEAFF
D: .
J: TRBJ1-1
size: few
V: TRBV12-3/TRBV12-4

DNA: TGCGCCAGCAGCCAAGATCGACAGGGTGTGGGTTCACCCCTCCACTTT
CDR3: CASSQDRQGVGSPLHF
D: TRBD1
J: TRBJ1-6
size: few
V: TRBV4-3

DNA: TGTGCCAGCAGCTTGAGCGGAAAAGAGACCCAGTACTTC
CDR3: CASSLSGKETQYF
D: .
J: TRBJ2-5
size: few
V: TRBV7-9

DNA: TGTGCCAGCAGCTCACCCGGGTACTCCTACAATGAGCAGTTCTTC
CDR3: CASSSPGYSYNEQFF
D: .
J: TRBJ2-1
size: few
V: TRBV7-2

DNA: TGCGCCAGCAGCCAAGGGCTGTTGAAGTACTTC
CDR3: CASSQGLLKYF
D: .
J: TRBJ2-7
size: few
V: TRBV4-1

DNA: TGTGCCAGCAGACTCCGGACAGTTCGAGCTAGCACAGATACGCAGTATTTT
CDR3: CASRLRTVRASTDTQYF
D: .
J: TRBJ2-3
size: few
V: TRBV6-2/TRBV6-3

DNA: TGCGCCAGCAGCTTGGAAGCGGGGAACTACAATGAGCAGTTCTTC
CDR3: CASSLEAGNYNEQFF
D: TRBD2
J: TRBJ2-1
size: many
V: TRBV5-1

DNA: TGCAGTGCTCCGACCGCTGACGAGACCCAGTACTTC
CDR3: CSAPTADETQYF
D: .
J: TRBJ2-5
size: few
V: TRBV20-1

DNA: TGCAGCGTTGAAGATGGGGACAGCGCCGACTTC
CDR3: CSVEDGDSADF
D: TRBD1
J: TRBJ2-7
size: many
V: TRBV29-1

DNA: TGTGCCAGCAGCTGGGTTAGCGGGAGCTCCTACAATGAGCAGTTGTTC
CDR3: CASSWVSGSSYNEQLF
D: TRBD2
J: TRBJ2-1
size: .
V: TRBV5-6

DNA: TGTGCCAGCAGCTCTGAAAGGAGCATGAACACTGAAGCTTTCTTT
CDR3: CASSSERSMNTEAFF
D: .
J: TRBJ1-1
size: .
V: TRBV7-9

DNA: TGCGCCAGCAGCAAATTCCATAGATCGGATTCTTCCACTGAAGCTTTCTTT
CDR3: CASSKFHRSDSSTEAFF
D: .
J: TRBJ1-1
size: few
V: TRBV4-3

DNA: TGCGCCAGCAGCTTGACGAACCGGGACCCAACGAGCTACACCTTC
CDR3: CASSLTNRDPTSYTF
D: .
J: TRBJ1-2
size: .
V: TRBV5-1

DNA: TGCGCCAGCAGCTTGTATTCGGGCCATGGCACAGATACGCAGTATTTT
CDR3: CASSLYSGHGTDTQYF
D: .
J: TRBJ2-3
size: once
V: TRBV5-1

DNA: TGTGCCAGCTCACCACCGGACAGGGCATTAATCGGGGAGCTGTTTTTT
CDR3: CASSPPDRALIGELFF
D: TRBD1
J: TRBJ2-2
size: many
V: TRBV18